Given below is one T cell receptor beta chain in context. In the source study's methods: Amplification of reference gene primers provided the estimated nucleated cell counts. Clones were sequenced by immunoSEQ multiplex PCR, and TCRdb holds only the in-frame ones, with some missing. The V and J calls and the clone size are those of that table, but D and trimming were determined from the DNA. The sample lists about 190,000 clones, 70% to 90% occurring once. In germline, CDR1 is MNHNS, CDR2 SASEGT. The V end lost 3 bases, the J end lost 4 bases, and 13 bases lay between the germline ends. The CDR3 totals 14 residues. The data originate from a study of blood T cell repertoires in COVID-19. Study-level background: Samples taken during acute and convalescent COVID-19 were collected in the United States, Italy and Spain. In each case, the material was cDNA or gDNA derived from T cells, B-cell-depleted T cells, or PBMCs.

The rearrangement joins TRBV6-1 to TRBJ2-7; maybe TRBD1 (5 bases). Specimen: peripheral blood. The clonotype comes from a woman aged 70 to 79 with active or convalescent COVID-19. The chain's CDR3 is CASSDPPRTYEQYF. The CDR3 coding sequence is TGTGCCAGCAGTGACCCCCCGAGGACATACGAGCAGTACTTC.